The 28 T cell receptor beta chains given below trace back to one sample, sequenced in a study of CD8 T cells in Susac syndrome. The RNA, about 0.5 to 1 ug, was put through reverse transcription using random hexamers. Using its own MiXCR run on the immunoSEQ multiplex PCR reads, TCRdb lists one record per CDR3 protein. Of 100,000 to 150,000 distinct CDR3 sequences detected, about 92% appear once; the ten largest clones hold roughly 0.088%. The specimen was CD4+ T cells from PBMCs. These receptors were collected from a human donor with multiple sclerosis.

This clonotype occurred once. The DNA of the CDR3 is TGTGCCAGCAGCCAAGCAGTATTGAACACTGAAGCTTTCTTT. As protein: CASSQAVLNTEAFF. The J gene is TRBJ1-1, the V gene TRBV3-1; D is unclear. The CDR3 runs 14 residues. V was pared by 1 base and J by 0 bases, with 6 bases between. Germline loops: CDR1 LGHDT, CDR2 YNNKEL (reference sequence).

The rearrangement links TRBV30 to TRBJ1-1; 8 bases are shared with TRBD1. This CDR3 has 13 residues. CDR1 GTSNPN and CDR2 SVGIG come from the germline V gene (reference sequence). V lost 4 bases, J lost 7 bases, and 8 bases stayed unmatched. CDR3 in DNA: TGTGCCTGGACCGCTACAGGGGGAGGTGAAGCTTTCTTT. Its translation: CAWTATGGGEAFF.

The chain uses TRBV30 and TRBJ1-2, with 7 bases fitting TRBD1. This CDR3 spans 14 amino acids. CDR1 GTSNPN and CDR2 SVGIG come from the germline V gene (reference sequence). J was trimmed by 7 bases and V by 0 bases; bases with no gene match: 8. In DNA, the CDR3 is TGTGCCTGGAGTGTACGACAGGGCGAGGGTGGCTACACCTTC. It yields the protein CAWSVRQGEGGYTF. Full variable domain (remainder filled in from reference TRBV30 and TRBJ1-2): SQTIHQWPATLVQPVGSPLSLECTVEGTSNPNLYWYRQAAGRGLQLLFYSVGIGQISSEVPQNLSASRPQDRQFILSSKKLLLSDSGFYLCAWSVRQGEGGYTFGSGTRLTVV.

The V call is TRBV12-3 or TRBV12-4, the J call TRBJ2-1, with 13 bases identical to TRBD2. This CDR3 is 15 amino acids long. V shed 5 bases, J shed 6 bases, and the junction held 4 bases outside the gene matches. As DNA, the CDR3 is TGTGCCAGCAGTAGGACTAGCGGGGGAGTCAATGAGCAGTTCTTC. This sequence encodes CASSRTSGGVNEQFF.

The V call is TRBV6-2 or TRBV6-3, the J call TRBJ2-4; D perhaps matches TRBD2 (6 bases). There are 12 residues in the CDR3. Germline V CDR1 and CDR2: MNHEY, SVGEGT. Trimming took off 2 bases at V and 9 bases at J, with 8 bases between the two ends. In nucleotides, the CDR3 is TGTGCCAGCAGTTACAGGAGGGGCATTCAGTACTTC. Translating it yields CASSYRRGIQYF.

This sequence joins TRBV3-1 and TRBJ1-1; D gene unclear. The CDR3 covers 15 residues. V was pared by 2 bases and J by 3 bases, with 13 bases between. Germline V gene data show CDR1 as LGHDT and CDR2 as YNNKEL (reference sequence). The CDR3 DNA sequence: TGTGCCAGCAGCCAAACCCCCGAAGGCGACACTGAAGCTTTCTTT. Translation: CASSQTPEGDTEAFF.

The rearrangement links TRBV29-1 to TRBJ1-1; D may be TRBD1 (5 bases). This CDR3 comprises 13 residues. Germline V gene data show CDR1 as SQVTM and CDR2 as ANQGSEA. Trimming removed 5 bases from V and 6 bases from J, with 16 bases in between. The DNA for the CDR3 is TGCAGCGTTAGTAAGAGGGGCATCGCTGAAGCTTTCTTT. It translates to CSVSKRGIAEAFF.

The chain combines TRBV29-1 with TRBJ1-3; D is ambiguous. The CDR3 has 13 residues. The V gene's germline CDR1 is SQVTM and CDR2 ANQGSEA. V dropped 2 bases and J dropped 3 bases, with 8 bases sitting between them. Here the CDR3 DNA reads TGCAGCGTTGAAAAAGTAGGTGGAAACACCATATATTTT. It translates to CSVEKVGGNTIYF.

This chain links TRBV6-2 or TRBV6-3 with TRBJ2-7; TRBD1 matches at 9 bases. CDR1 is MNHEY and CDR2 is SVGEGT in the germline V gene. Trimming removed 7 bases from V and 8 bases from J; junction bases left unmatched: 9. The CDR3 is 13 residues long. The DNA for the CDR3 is TGTGCCAGCACCGGGACAGGGAATATAAAGCAGTACTTC. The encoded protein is CASTGTGNIKQYF.

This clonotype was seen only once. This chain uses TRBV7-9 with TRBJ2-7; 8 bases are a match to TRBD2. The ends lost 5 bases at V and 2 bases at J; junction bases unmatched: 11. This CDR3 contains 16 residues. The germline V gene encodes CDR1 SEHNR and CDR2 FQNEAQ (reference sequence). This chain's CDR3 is CASSTTAGGWTYEQYF. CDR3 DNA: TGTGCCAGCAGCACGACTGCGGGGGGCTGGACCTACGAGCAGTACTTC.

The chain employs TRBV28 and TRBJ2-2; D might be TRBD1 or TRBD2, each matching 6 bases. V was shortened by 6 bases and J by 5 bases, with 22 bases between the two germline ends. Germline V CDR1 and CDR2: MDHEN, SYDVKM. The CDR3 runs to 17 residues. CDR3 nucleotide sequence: TGTGCCAGCAGCCGGACTACCGGGACATACTATACCGGGGAGCTGTTTTTT. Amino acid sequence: CASSRTTGTYYTGELFF.

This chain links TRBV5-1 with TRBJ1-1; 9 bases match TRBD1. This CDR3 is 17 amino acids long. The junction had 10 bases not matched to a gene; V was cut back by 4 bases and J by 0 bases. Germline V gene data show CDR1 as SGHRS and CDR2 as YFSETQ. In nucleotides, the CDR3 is TGCGCCAGCAGCGAAACGGGACAGGGTTTTTTGAACACTGAAGCTTTCTTT. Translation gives CASSETGQGFLNTEAFF.

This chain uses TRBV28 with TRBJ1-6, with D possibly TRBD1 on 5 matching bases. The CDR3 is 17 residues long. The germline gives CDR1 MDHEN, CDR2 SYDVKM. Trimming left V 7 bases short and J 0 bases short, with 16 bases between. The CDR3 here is CASISPRQGSYNSPLHF. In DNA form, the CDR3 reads TGTGCCAGCATATCCCCCCGGCAGGGCTCCTATAATTCACCCCTCCACTTT.

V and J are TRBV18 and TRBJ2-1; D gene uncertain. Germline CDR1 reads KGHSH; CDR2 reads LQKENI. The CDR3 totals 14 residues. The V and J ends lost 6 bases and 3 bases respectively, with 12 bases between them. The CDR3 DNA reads TGTGCCAGCTCCCCCCAACCGAACTACAATGAGCAGTTCTTC. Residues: CASSPQPNYNEQFF.

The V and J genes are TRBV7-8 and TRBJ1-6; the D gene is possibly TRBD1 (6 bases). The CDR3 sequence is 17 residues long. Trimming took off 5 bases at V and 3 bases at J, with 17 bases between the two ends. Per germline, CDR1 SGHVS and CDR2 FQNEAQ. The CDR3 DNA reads TGTGCCAGCAGCCAGCCGACAGGCCAATTCTATAATTCACCCCTCCACTTT. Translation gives CASSQPTGQFYNSPLHF.

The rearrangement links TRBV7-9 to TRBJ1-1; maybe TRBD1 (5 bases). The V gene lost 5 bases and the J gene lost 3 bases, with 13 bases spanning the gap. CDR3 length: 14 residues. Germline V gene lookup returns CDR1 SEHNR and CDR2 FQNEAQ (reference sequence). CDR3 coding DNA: TGTGCCAGCAGCCCCGCAGGGAGGCACACTGAAGCTTTCTTT. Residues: CASSPAGRHTEAFF.

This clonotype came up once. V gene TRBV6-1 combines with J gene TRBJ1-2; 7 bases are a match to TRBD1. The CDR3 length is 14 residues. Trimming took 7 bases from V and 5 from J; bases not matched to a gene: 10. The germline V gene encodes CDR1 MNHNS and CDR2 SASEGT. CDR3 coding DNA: TGTGCCAGCAATATGGACAGGATGGGATATGGCTACACCTTC. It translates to CASNMDRMGYGYTF.

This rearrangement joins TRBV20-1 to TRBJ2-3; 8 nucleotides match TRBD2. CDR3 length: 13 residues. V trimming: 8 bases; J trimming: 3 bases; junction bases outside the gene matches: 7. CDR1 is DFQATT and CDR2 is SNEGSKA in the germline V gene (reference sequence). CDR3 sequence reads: CSISGGVTDTQYF. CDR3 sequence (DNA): TGCAGTATTTCCGGGGGGGTGACAGATACGCAGTATTTT.

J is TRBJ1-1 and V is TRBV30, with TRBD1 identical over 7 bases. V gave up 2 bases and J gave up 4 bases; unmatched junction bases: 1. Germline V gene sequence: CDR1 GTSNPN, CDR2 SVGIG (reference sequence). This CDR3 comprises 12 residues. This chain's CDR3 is CAWSPGGTEAFF. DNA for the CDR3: TGTGCCTGGAGTCCAGGGGGCACTGAAGCTTTCTTT.

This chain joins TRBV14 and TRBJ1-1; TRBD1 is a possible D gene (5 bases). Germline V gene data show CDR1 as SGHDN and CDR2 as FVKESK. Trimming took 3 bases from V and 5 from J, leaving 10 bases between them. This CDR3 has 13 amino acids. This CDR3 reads CASSQQGFTEAFF. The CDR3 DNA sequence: TGTGCCAGCAGCCAGCAGGGATTTACTGAAGCTTTCTTT. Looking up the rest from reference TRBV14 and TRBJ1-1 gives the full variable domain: EAGVTQFPSHSVIEKGQTVTLRCDPISGHDNLYWYRRVMGKEIKFLLHFVKESKQDESGMPNNRFLAERTGGTYSTLKVQPAELEDSGVYFCASSQQGFTEAFFGQGTRLTVV.

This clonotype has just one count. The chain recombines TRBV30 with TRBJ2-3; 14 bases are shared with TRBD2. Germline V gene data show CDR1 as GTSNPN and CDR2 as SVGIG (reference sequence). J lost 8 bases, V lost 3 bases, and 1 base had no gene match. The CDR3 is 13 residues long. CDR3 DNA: TGTGCCTGGAGGGGGACTAGCGGGAGTACGCAGTATTTT. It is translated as CAWRGTSGSTQYF.

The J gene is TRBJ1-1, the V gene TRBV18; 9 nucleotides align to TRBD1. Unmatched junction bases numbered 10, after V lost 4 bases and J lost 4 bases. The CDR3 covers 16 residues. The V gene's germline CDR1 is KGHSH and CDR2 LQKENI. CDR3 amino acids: CASSLIPQGARTEAFF. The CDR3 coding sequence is TGTGCCAGCTCACTCATCCCACAGGGGGCTCGCACTGAAGCTTTCTTT.

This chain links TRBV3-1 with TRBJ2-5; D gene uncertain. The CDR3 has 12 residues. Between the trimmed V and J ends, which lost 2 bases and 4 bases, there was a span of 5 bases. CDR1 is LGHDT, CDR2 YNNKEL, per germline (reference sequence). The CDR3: CASSQSGETQYF. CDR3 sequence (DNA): TGTGCCAGCAGCCAATCGGGAGAGACCCAGTACTTC.

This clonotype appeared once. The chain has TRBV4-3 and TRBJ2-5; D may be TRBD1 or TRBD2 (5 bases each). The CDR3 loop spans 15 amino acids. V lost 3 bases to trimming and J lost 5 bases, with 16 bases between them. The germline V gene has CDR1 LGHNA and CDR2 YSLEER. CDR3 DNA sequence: TGCGCCAGCAGCCATGCGACCGGGACCGGGGAGACCCAGTACTTC. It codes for CASSHATGTGETQYF.

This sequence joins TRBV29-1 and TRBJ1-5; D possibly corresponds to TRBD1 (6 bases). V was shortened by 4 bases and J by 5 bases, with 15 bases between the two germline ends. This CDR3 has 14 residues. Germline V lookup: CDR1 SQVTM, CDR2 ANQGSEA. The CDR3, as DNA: TGCAGCGTTGGCCCCGGGACACGAGATCAGCCCCAGCATTTT. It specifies CSVGPGTRDQPQHF.

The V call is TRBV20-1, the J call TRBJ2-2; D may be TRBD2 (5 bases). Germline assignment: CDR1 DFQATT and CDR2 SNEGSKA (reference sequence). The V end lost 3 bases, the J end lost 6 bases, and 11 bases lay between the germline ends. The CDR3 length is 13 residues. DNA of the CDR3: TGCAGTGCTAGCGGGGAAAAGGCCGGGGAGCTGTTTTTT. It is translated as CSASGEKAGELFF.

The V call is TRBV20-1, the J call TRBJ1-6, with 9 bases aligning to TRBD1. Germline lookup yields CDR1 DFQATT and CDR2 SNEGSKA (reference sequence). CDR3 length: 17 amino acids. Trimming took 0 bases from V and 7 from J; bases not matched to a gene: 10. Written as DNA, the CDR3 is TGCAGTGCTAGAGATCACGGGACAGGGAATACGAATTCACCCCTCCACTTT. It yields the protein CSARDHGTGNTNSPLHF.

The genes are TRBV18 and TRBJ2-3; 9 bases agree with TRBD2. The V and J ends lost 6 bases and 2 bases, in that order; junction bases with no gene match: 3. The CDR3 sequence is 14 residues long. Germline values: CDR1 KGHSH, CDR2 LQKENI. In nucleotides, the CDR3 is TGTGCCAGCTCCAGCGGGGGGACCACAGATACGCAGTATTTT. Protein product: CASSSGGTTDTQYF.